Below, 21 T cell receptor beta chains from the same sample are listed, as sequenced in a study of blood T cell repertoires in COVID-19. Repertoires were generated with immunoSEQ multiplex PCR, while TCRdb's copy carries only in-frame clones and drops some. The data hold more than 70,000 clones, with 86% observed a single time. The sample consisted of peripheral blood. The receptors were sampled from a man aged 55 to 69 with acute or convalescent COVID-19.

CDR3 residues: CASSPDGAKNIQYF. The DNA of the CDR3 is TGTGCCAGCAGCCCAGATGGAGCCAAAAACATTCAGTACTTC. The chain links TRBV6-5 to TRBJ2-4; D not resolved. Germline assignment: CDR1 MNHEY and CDR2 SVGAGI. Trimming took 6 bases from V and 0 from J, leaving 9 bases between them. The CDR3 is made up of 14 amino acids.

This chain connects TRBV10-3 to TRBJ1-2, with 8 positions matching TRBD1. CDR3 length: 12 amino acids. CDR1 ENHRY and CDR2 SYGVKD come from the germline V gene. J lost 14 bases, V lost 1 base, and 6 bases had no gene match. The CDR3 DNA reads TGTGCCATCAGTGAGTTCGGCAGGGGGCGAACCTTC. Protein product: CAISEFGRGRTF.

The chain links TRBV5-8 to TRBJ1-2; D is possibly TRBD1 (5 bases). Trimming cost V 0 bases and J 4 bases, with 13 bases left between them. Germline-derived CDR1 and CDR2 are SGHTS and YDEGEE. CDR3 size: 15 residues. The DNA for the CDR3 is TGTGCCAGCAGCTTGGATCCAGGGCTGGCCTATGGCTACACCTTC. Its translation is CASSLDPGLAYGYTF.

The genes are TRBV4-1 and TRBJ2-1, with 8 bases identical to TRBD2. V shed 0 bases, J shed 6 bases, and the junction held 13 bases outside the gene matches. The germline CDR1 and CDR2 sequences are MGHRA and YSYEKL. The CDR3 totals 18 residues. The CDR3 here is CASSQEAPGGVGVNEQFF. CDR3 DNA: TGCGCCAGCAGCCAAGAAGCACCGGGGGGGGTAGGGGTCAATGAGCAGTTCTTC.

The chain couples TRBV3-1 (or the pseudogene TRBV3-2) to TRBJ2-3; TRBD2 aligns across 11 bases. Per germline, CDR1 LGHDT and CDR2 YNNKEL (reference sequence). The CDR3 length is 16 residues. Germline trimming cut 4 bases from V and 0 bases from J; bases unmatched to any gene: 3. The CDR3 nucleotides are TGTGCCAGCAGCCCTCTAGCGGGGGGTAGCACAGATACGCAGTATTTT. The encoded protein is CASSPLAGGSTDTQYF.

The CDR3 DNA reads as TGTGCCAGCAGTGGAGACAGACTCTACGAGCAGTACTTC. Translated: CASSGDRLYEQYF. The J gene is TRBJ2-7, the V gene TRBV25-1, with TRBD1 as a possible D gene (5 bases). Between the trimmed V and J ends, which lost 4 bases and 3 bases, there was a span of 10 bases. Germline V gene lookup returns CDR1 MGHDK and CDR2 SYGVNS. There are 13 residues in the CDR3.

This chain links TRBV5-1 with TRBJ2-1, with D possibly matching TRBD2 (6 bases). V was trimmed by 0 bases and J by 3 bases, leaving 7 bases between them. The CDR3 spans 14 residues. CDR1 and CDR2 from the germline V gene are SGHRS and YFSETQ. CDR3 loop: CASSLGGDYNEQFF. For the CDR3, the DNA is TGCGCCAGCAGCTTGGGCGGGGACTACAATGAGCAGTTCTTC.

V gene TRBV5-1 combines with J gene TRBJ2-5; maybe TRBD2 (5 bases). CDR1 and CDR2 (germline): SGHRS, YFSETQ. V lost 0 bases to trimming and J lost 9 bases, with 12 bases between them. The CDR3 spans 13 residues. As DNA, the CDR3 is TGCGCCAGCAGCTTGGTGGTAGCCGGGGCCCAGTACTTC. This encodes CASSLVVAGAQYF.

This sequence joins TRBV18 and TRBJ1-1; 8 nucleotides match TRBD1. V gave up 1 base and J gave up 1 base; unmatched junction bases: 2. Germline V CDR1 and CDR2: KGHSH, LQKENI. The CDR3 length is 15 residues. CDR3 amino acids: CASSPRDRSNTEAFF. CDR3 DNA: TGTGCCAGCTCACCACGGGACAGGTCGAACACTGAAGCTTTCTTT.

CDR3 loop: CASSYSREQFF. DNA of the CDR3: TGTGCCAGCAGTTACTCGCGTGAGCAGTTCTTC. The chain has TRBV6-6 and TRBJ2-1; D not resolved. Germline V gives CDR1 MNHNY, CDR2 SVGAGI (reference sequence). The CDR3 loop spans 11 amino acids. Between the trimmed V and J ends, which lost 0 bases and 9 bases, there was a span of 3 bases.

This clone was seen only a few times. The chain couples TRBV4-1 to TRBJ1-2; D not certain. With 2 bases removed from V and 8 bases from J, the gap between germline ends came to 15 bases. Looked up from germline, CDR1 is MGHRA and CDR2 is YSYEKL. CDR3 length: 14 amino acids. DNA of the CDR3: TGCGCCAGCAGCCAAACGCCAGGCCCCTGGGGCTACACCTTC. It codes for CASSQTPGPWGYTF.

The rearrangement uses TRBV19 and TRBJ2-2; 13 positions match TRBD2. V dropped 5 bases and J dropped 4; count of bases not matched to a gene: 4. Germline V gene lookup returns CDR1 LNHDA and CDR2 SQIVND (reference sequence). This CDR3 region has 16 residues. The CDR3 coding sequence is TGTGCCAGTAGTCTACTAGCGGGGGGGCGCACCGGGGAGCTGTTTTTT. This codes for CASSLLAGGRTGELFF.

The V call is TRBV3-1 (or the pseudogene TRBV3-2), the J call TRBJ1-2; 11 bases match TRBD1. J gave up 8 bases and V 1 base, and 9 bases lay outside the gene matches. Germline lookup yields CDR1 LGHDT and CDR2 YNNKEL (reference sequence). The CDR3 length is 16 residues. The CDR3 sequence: CASSQGFGQGASGYTF. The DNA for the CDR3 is TGTGCCAGCAGCCAAGGTTTCGGACAGGGGGCGAGCGGCTACACCTTC.

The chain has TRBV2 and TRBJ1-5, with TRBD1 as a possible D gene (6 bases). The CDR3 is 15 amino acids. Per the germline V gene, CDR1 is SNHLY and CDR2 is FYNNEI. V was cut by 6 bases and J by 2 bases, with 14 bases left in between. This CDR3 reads CASRQGRYGNQPQHF. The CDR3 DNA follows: TGTGCCAGCAGACAGGGCCGTTATGGCAATCAGCCCCAGCATTTT.

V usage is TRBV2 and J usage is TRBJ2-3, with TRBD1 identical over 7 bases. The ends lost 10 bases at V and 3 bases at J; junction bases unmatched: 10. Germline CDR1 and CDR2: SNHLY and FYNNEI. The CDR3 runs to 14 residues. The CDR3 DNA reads TGTGCCATCCCGCGACAGGGAAGTACAGATACGCAGTATTTT. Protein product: CAIPRQGSTDTQYF.

This chain's CDR3 is CASSYGYRDTKETQYF. CDR3 in DNA: TGTGCCAGCAGCTACGGATACCGGGACACCAAAGAGACCCAGTACTTC. This chain links TRBV7-9 with TRBJ2-5, with D possibly TRBD1 on 6 matching bases. V lost 4 bases and J 3 bases, leaving 18 bases between the germline ends. This CDR3 spans 16 amino acids. The germline CDR1 and CDR2 sequences are SEHNR and FQNEAQ (reference sequence).

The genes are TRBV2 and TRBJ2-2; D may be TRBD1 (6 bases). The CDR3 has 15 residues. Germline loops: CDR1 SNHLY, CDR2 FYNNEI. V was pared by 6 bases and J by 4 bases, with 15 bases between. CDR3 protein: CASSLQGSGTGELFF. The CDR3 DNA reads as TGTGCCAGCAGCCTACAGGGATCGGGCACCGGGGAGCTGTTTTTT. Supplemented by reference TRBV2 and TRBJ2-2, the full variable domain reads EPEVTQTPSHQVTQMGQEVILRCVPISNHLYFYWYRQILGQKVEFLVSFYNNEISEKSEIFDDQFSVERPDGSNFTLKIRSTKLEDSAMYFCASSLQGSGTGELFFGEGSRLTVL.

The CDR3 DNA reads as TGTGCCAGCAGTCCCGTTGGACAGGATGAAAAACTGTTTTTT. Protein: CASSPVGQDEKLFF. V gene TRBV27 combines with J gene TRBJ1-4; the match to TRBD1 covers 7 bases. Germline V CDR1 and CDR2: MNHEY, SMNVEV (reference sequence). The V gene end was trimmed by 5 bases and the J gene end by 6 bases; junction bases not matched to a gene: 6. The CDR3 totals 14 residues.

DNA for the CDR3: TGTGCCAGCAGTTACAATCCGGGGGGCTCCTACGAGCAGTACTTC. The encoded protein is CASSYNPGGSYEQYF. V is TRBV6-5 and J is TRBJ2-7, with 7 bases identical to TRBD2. The CDR3 runs to 15 residues. The junction had 4 bases not matched to a gene; V was cut back by 2 bases and J by 0 bases. Germline V gene data show CDR1 as MNHEY and CDR2 as SVGAGI.

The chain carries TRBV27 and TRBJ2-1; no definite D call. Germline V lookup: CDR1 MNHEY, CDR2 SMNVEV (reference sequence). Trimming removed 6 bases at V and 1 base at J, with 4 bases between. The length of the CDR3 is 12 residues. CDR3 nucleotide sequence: TGTGCCAGCAGGAGTTCCTACAATGAGCAGTTCTTC. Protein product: CASRSSYNEQFF.

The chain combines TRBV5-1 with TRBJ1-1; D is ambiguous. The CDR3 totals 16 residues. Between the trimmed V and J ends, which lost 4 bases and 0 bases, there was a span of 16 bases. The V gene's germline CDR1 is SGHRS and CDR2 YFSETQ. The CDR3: CASSPYTTAMNTEAFF. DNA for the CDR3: TGCGCCAGCAGCCCCTATACCACAGCAATGAACACTGAAGCTTTCTTT. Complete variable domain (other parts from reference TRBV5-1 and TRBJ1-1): KAGVTQTPRYLIKTRGQQVTLSCSPISGHRSVSWYQQTPGQGLQFLFEYFSETQRNKGNFPGRFSGRQFSNSRSEMNVSTLELGDSALYLCASSPYTTAMNTEAFFGQGTRLTVV.